This T cell receptor beta chain appears in the sequencing data of a study of T cell responses to AZD1222 COVID-19 vaccine. Study-wide findings and caveats: Donors in the cohort were predominantly white British and more often female, and clonal diversity was possibly underestimated.

This table comes from immunoSEQ multiplex PCR, and its TCRdb copy is limited to in-frame clones, with some not included. The sample has approximately 99,000 clones; about nine tenths are singletons. After removal of 1 base from V and 4 bases from J, the junction contained 12 bases not matched to a gene. The CDR3 contains 17 residues. The V gene's germline CDR1 is SGHVS and CDR2 FNYEAQ. In the case of this clone: Antigen: not known.

The chain has TRBV7-6 and TRBJ2-5; 7 nucleotides line up with TRBD1. The specimen was peripheral blood, collected on day 0 of MenACWY control vaccination. The sequence came from an adult in good health. For the CDR3, the DNA is TGTGCCAGCAGCTTAGTTTGCAGGGGGTGGTTTCTAGAGACCCAGTACTTC. Its translation is CASSLVCRGWFLETQYF.